This entry lists 5 T cell receptor beta chains sequenced from one sample in a study of monozygotic twins with inflammatory bowel disease. TCRdb reanalyzed the 5' RACE reads, giving one entry per CDR3 protein sequence and no DNA. This sample's clone table lists more than 300,000 distinct CDR3 sequences. Specimen: blood. The receptors were sampled from a human donor with ulcerative colitis or Crohn's disease, or a healthy co-twin of an affected twin (not recorded which).

V usage is TRBV6-2 or TRBV6-3 and J usage is TRBJ2-5; TCRdb's D gene call, TRBD1, goes unchecked for lack of DNA. The CDR3 consists of 13 residues. Germline V gene lookup returns CDR1 MNHEY and CDR2 SVGEGT. CDR3 amino acids: CASSYAGFATQYF.

The chain links TRBV24-1 to TRBJ1-1; TCRdb indicates TRBD1, and absent DNA this call remains unverified. Germline CDR1 and CDR2: KGHDR and SFDVKD. The CDR3 runs 16 residues. The CDR3 sequence is CATSDPSRAGGTEAFF.

The chain employs TRBV5-6 and TRBJ2-5; TCRdb selects TRBD1, and the lack of DNA leaves this call unchecked. Germline V gives CDR1 SGHDT, CDR2 YYEEEE. The CDR3 covers 16 residues. CDR3 region: CASSHIFGTDPETQYF. The complete variable domain, with remaining parts taken from reference TRBV5-6 and TRBJ2-5, reads DAGVTQSPTHLIKTRGQQVTLRCSPKSGHDTVSWYQQALGQGPQFIFQYYEEEERQRGNFPDRFSGHQFPNYSSELNVNALLLGDSALYLCASSHIFGTDPETQYFGPGTRLLVL.

This chain connects TRBV4-3 to TRBJ1-2; TCRdb's D call, TRBD1, is unchecked because there is no DNA. The CDR3 totals 16 residues. Germline loops: CDR1 LGHNA, CDR2 YSLEER. The CDR3 spells CASSQDTGRYGYGYTF.

The chain is built from TRBV4-3 and TRBJ2-2; without DNA, the TCRdb call of TRBD1 cannot be checked. The CDR3 contains 14 residues. Germline V CDR1 and CDR2: LGHNA, YSLEER. The CDR3: CASSQNRDAGELFF.